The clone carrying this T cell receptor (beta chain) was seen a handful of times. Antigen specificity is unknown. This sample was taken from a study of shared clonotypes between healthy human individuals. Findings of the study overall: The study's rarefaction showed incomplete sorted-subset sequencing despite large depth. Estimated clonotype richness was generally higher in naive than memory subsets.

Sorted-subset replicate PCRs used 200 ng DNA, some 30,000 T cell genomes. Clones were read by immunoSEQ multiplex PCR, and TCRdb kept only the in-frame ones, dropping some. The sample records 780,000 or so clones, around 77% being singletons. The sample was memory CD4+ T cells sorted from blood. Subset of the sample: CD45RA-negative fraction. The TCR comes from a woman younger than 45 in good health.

CDR3 nucleotides: TGTGCCAGCATCCTGGACCAGGGATCCTACGAGCAGTACTTC. It codes for CASILDQGSYEQYF. The chain uses TRBV7-8 and TRBJ2-7, with D possibly being TRBD1 (5 bases). V shed 7 bases and J shed 1 base, with 14 bases lying between them. The CDR3 length is 14 residues. The germline gives CDR1 SGHVS, CDR2 FQNEAQ.